The sequence of this T cell receptor (beta chain) was determined in a study of blood T cell repertoires in COVID-19. About the research overall: T cells, B-cell-depleted T cells, or PBMCs provided the cDNA or gDNA that served as material.

The assay was immunoSEQ multiplex PCR, and TCRdb's table has in-frame clones only and misses some. The data contain approximately 200,000 clones, 86% of them singletons. Germline CDR1 WSHSY, CDR2 SAAADI. The CDR3 runs 15 residues. V shed 6 bases and J 3 bases; nucleotides not matched to a gene: 9. The sample taken for sequencing was peripheral blood. The clonotype originates from a woman under 40 with active or convalescent COVID-19. This rearrangement joins TRBV10-2 to TRBJ2-7; 9 bases fit TRBD2. The CDR3 region is CASRVLAGADYEQYF. The CDR3 DNA reads TGCGCCAGCAGGGTTTTAGCGGGGGCTGACTACGAGCAGTACTTC.